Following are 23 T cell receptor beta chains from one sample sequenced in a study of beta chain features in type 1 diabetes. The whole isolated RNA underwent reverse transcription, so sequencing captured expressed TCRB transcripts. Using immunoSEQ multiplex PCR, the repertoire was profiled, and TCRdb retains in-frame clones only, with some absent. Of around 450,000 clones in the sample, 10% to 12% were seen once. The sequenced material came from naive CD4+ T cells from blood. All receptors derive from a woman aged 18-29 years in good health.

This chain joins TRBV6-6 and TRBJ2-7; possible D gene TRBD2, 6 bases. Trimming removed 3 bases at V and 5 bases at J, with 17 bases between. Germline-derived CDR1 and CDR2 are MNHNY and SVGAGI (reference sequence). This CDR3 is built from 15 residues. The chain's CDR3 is CASSYPARGTDEQYF. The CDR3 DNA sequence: TGTGCCAGCAGTTATCCCGCGCGGGGTACCGACGAGCAGTACTTC.

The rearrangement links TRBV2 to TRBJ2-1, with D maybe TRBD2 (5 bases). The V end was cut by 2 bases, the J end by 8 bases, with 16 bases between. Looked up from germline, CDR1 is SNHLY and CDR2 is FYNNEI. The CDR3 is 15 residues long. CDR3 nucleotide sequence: TGTGCCAGCAGTGAATTGGTGCTAGCTCGCTATGAGCAGTTCTTC. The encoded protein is CASSELVLARYEQFF.

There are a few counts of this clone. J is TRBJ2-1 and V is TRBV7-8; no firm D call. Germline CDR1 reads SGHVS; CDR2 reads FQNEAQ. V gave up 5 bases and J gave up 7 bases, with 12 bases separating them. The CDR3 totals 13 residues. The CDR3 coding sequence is TGTGCCAGCAGCCTCCAGGCAAGTAATGAGCAGTTCTTC. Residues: CASSLQASNEQFF.

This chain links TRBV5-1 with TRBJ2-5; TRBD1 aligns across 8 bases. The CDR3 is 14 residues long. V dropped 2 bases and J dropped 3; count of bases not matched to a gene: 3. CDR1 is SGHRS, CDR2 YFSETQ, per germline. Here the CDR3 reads CASSLMGQEETQYF. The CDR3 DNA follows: TGCGCCAGCAGCTTAATGGGACAGGAAGAGACCCAGTACTTC. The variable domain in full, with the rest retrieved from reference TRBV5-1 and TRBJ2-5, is KAGVTQTPRYLIKTRGQQVTLSCSPISGHRSVSWYQQTPGQGLQFLFEYFSETQRNKGNFPGRFSGRQFSNSRSEMNVSTLELGDSALYLCASSLMGQEETQYFGPGTRLLVL.

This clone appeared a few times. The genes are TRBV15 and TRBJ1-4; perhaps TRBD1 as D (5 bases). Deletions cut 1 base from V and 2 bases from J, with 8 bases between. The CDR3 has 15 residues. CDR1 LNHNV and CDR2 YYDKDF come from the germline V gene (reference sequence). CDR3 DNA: TGTGCCACCAGCAGAGCGGGGACGACTAATGAAAAACTGTTTTTT. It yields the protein CATSRAGTTNEKLFF.

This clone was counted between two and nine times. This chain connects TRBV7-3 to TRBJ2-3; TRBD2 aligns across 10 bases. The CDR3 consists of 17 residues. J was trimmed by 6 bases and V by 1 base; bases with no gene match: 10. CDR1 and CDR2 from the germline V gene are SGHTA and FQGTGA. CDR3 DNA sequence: TGTGCCAGCAGCTTAATTTCCCTAGCGGGAGTACCCGATACGCAGTATTTT. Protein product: CASSLISLAGVPDTQYF.

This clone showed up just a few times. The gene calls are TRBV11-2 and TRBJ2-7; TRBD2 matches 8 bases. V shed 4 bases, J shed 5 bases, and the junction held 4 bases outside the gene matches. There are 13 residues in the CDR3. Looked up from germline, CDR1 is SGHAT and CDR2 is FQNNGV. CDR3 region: CASSSGLVDEQYF. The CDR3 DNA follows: TGTGCCAGCAGCTCGGGACTAGTCGACGAGCAGTACTTC.

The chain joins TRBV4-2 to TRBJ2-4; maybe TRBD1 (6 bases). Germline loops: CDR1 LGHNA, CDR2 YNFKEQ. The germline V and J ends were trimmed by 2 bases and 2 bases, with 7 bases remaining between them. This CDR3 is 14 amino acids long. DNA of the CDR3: TGTGCCAGCAGCCAATGGGACACCAAAAACATTCAGTACTTC. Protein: CASSQWDTKNIQYF.

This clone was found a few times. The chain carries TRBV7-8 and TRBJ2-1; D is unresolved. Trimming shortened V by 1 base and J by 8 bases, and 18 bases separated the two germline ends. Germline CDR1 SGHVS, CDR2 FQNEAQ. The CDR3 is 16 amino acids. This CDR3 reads CASSLGSGVLAHEQFF. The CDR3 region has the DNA TGTGCCAGCAGCTTAGGGTCTGGGGTTTTAGCTCATGAGCAGTTCTTC.

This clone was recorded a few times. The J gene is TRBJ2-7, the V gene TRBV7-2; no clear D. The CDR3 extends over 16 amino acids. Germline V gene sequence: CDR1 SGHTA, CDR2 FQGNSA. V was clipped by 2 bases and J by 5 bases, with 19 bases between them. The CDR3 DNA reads TGTGCCAGCAGCTTATCCCCTACCCCTGGGGTTGACGAGCAGTACGTC. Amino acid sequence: CASSLSPTPGVDEQYV.

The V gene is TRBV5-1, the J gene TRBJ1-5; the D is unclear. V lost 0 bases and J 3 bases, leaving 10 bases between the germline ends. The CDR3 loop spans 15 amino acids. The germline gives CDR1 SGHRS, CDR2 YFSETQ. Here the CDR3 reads CASSLAGSDNQPQHF. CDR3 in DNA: TGCGCCAGCAGCTTGGCGGGGTCCGACAATCAGCCCCAGCATTTT.

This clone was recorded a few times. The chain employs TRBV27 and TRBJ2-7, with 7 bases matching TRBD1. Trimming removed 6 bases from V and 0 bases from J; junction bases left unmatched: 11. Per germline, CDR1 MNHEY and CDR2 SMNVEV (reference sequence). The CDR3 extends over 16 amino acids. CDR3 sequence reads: CASRSRNRGSSYEQYF. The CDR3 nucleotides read TGTGCCAGCAGGAGCCGAAACAGGGGTAGCTCCTACGAGCAGTACTTC.

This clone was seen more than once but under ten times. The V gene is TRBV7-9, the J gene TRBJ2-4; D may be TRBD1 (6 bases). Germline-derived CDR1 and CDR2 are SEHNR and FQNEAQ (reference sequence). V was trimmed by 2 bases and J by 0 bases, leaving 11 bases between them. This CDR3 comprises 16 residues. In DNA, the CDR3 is TGTGCCAGCAGCTTACAGGGGAATCTAGCCAAAAACATTCAGTACTTC. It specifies CASSLQGNLAKNIQYF. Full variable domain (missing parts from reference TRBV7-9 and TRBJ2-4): DTGVSQNPRHKITKRGQNVTFRCDPISEHNRLYWYRQTLGQGPEFLTYFQNEAQLEKSRLLSDRFSAERPKGSFSTLEIQRTEQGDSAMYLCASSLQGNLAKNIQYFGAGTRLSVL.

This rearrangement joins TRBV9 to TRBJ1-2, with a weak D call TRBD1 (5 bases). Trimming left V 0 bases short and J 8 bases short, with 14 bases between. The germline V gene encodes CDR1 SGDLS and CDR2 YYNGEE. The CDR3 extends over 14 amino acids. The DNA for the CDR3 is TGTGCCAGCAGCGTAGTGGGGCAGGTTAACGGCTACACCTTC. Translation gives CASSVVGQVNGYTF.

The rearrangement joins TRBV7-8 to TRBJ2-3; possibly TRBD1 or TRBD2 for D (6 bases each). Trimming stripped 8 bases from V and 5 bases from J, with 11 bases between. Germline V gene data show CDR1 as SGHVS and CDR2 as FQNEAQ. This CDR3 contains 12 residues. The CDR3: CASGGGKDTQYF. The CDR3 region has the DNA TGTGCCAGCGGAGGGGGGAAAGATACGCAGTATTTT.

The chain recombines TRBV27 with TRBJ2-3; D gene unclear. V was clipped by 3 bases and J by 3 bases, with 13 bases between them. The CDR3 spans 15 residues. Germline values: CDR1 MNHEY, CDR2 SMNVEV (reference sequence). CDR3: CASSFERSGTDTQYF. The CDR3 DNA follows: TGTGCCAGCAGTTTCGAGAGGTCTGGGACAGATACGCAGTATTTT.

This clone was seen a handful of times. Here the CDR3 reads CASSAYLTSGTTDTQYF. The CDR3 region has the DNA TGTGCCAGCAGCGCATACTTGACTAGCGGAACCACAGATACGCAGTATTTT. The J gene is TRBJ2-3, the V gene TRBV9, with 9 bases aligning to TRBD2. Looked up from germline, CDR1 is SGDLS and CDR2 is YYNGEE. The CDR3 spans 17 residues. V was pared by 3 bases and J by 2 bases, with 10 bases of the junction left unmatched.

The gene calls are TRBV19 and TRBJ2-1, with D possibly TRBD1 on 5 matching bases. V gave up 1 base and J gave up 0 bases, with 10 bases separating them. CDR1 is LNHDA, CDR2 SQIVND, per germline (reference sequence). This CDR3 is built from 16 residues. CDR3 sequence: CASSIVLRGSYNEQFF. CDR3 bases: TGTGCCAGTAGTATAGTACTTAGGGGCTCCTACAATGAGCAGTTCTTC.

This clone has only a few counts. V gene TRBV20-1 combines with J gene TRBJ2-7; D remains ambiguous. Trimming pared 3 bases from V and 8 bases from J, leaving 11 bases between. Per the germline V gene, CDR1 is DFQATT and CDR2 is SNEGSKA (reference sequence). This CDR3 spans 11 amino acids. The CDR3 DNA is TGCAGTGCTAGTAGGCCGAACAAGCAGTACTTC. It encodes CSASRPNKQYF.

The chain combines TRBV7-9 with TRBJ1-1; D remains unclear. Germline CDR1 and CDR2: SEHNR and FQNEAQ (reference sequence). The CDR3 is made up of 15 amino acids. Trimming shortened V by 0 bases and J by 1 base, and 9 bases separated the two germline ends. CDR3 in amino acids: CASSLAQRWNTEAFF. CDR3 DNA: TGTGCCAGCAGCTTAGCGCAAAGGTGGAACACTGAAGCTTTCTTT.

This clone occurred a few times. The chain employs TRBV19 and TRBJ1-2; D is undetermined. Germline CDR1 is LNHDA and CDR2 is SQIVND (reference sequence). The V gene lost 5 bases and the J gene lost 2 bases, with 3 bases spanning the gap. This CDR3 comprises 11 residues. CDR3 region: CASSRNYGYTF. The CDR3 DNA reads TGTGCCAGTAGTCGGAACTATGGCTACACCTTC.

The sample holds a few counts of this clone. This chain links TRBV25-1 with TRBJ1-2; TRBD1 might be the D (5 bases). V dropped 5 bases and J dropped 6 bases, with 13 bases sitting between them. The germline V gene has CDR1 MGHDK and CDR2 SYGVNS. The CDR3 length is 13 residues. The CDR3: CASSRRGRDGYTF. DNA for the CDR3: TGTGCCAGCAGTCGACGGGGACGAGATGGCTACACCTTC.

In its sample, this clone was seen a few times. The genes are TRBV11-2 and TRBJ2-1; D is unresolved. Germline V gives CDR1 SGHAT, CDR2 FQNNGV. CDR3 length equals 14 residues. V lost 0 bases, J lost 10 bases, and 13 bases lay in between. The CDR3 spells CASSLEILSREQFF. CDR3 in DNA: TGTGCCAGCAGCTTAGAAATTTTGTCCCGGGAGCAGTTCTTC.